The 22 T cell receptor beta chains reported below all come from one sample, sequenced in a study of T-cell reconstitution after alpha-beta-depleted transplantation in children. Preparation of the TCRbeta library was carried out with unique molecular identifiers. TCRdb redid the calling of the PCR reads with MiXCR, one entry per CDR3 protein. The sample gives around 670,000 distinct CDR3 sequences, 13% of which show up once; 0.79% is in the top ten. Sequencing used PBMCs, obtained before TCRalphabeta/CD19-depleted stem cell transplant. The receptor set was obtained from a girl under 10 years old with congenital amegakaryocytic thrombocytopenia, due to receive a stem cell transplant.

This clonotype was counted many times. The chain combines TRBV5-1 with TRBJ2-2; D not certain. CDR3 length: 15 amino acids. Trimming stripped 1 base from V and 4 bases from J, with 11 bases between. From germline, CDR1 is SGHRS and CDR2 YFSETQ. The CDR3 DNA reads as TGCGCCAGCAGCTTGTGGTCGATCGGCACCGGGGAGCTGTTTTTT. This translates into CASSLWSIGTGELFF.

This clonotype was seen more than once but under ten times. The gene calls are TRBV5-5 and TRBJ2-7, with 9 bases lining up with TRBD1. The V and J ends lost 7 bases and 6 bases, in that order; junction bases with no gene match: 8. CDR3 length: 13 residues. CDR1 SGHKS and CDR2 YYEKEE come from the germline V gene (reference sequence). CDR3 region: CASLQGASSEQYF. CDR3 in DNA: TGTGCCAGCTTACAGGGGGCCTCTTCCGAGCAGTACTTC.

The V and J genes are TRBV3-1 and TRBJ2-1, with TRBD2 identical over 7 bases. The germline CDR1 and CDR2 sequences are LGHDT and YNNKEL (reference sequence). The J segment lost 0 bases and the V segment lost 2 bases, leaving 1 base of the junction unmatched. The CDR3 length is 15 residues. CDR3 region: CASSQRGSSYNEQFF. The DNA for the CDR3 is TGTGCCAGCAGCCAACGCGGGAGCTCCTACAATGAGCAGTTCTTC.

This clonotype was picked up many times. V is TRBV5-1 and J is TRBJ2-7, with 12 bases that match TRBD2. The CDR3 extends over 14 amino acids. Germline V CDR1 and CDR2: SGHRS, YFSETQ. The J segment lost 1 base and the V segment lost 7 bases, leaving 3 bases of the junction unmatched. The CDR3, as DNA: TGCGCCAGCGAGCTAGCGGGAGGGTCCTACGAGCAGTACTTC. Translation gives CASELAGGSYEQYF.

In the case of this clonotype: One base away lies a much larger clone, so this may be a sequencing read error. The genes are TRBV7-9 and TRBJ2-3; either TRBD1 or TRBD2 may supply D (5 bases each). This CDR3 has 14 amino acids. The V gene lost 5 bases and the J gene lost 4 bases, with 13 bases spanning the gap. The germline V gene has CDR1 SEHNR and CDR2 FQNEAQ (reference sequence). The CDR3 DNA reads TGTGCCAGCAGCGGGGGACGCCGCGCAGATACGCAGTATTTT. Encoded protein: CASSGGRRADTQYF.

CDR3 DNA: TGTGCCAGCAGTGAATTATGGCAGGAAGAGACCCAGTACTTC. Residues: CASSELWQEETQYF. The V gene is TRBV25-1, the J gene TRBJ2-5; D unclear. Trimming removed 1 base from V and 3 bases from J, with 9 bases in between. The CDR3 spans 14 residues. Germline assignment: CDR1 MGHDK and CDR2 SYGVNS.

At least ten counts were recorded for this clonotype. This chain links TRBV20-1 with TRBJ2-1; 8 bases line up with TRBD1. This CDR3 spans 15 amino acids. Trimming cost V 3 bases and J 0 bases; bases outside gene matches: 4. Germline CDR1 and CDR2: DFQATT and SNEGSKA (reference sequence). CDR3 protein: CSASGDRSSYNEQFF. Written as DNA, the CDR3 is TGCAGTGCTAGTGGGGACAGGAGCTCCTACAATGAGCAGTTCTTC.

This clonotype has ten or more counts. The V call is TRBV5-1, the J call TRBJ2-1; TRBD2 matches at 8 bases. Trimming at V came to 1 base and at J to 0 bases, leaving 12 bases not matched to a gene. The germline V gene encodes CDR1 SGHRS and CDR2 YFSETQ. The CDR3 is 19 residues long. CDR3 protein: CASSLPRGGPLSSYNEQFF. CDR3 nucleotides: TGCGCCAGCAGCTTGCCCCGGGGGGGACCGTTAAGCTCCTACAATGAGCAGTTCTTC.

Ten or more counts support this clonotype. The genes are TRBV10-2 and TRBJ2-3; D is ambiguous. CDR1 is WSHSY, CDR2 SAAADI, per germline. The CDR3 is 17 residues long. The V end lost 5 bases, the J end lost 3 bases, and 21 bases lay between the germline ends. The CDR3: CASSTLLKDSTTDTQYF. CDR3 DNA sequence: TGCGCCAGCAGTACGTTGCTGAAAGATTCTACTACAGATACGCAGTATTTT.

This clonotype has at least ten counts. This rearrangement joins TRBV20-1 to TRBJ2-1; D is uncertain. The CDR3 length is 12 residues. Germline CDR1 DFQATT, CDR2 SNEGSKA (reference sequence). V lost 6 bases and J lost 6, with 12 bases in between. CDR3 coding DNA: TGCAGTGCCCCTCAAAAACTCAATGAGCAGTTCTTC. This sequence encodes CSAPQKLNEQFF.

This clonotype has a count of ten or more. The chain uses TRBV9 and TRBJ2-5; perhaps TRBD2 as D (5 bases). This CDR3 has 16 amino acids. Germline loops: CDR1 SGDLS, CDR2 YYNGEE. V was clipped by 0 bases and J by 2 bases, with 14 bases between them. This CDR3 is CASSVEEGIGQETQYF. CDR3 nucleotides: TGTGCCAGCAGCGTAGAAGAGGGTATTGGGCAAGAGACCCAGTACTTC.

In this sample, this clonotype turned up many times. V is TRBV20-1 and J is TRBJ2-7; 7 nucleotides match TRBD1. Germline V gene data show CDR1 as DFQATT and CDR2 as SNEGSKA (reference sequence). The CDR3 covers 13 residues. After removal of 6 bases from V and 6 bases from J, the junction contained 11 bases not matched to a gene. The CDR3 DNA is TGCAGTGCCCAACAGGGGACGAAGAGCGAGCAGTACTTC. Its translation is CSAQQGTKSEQYF.

This clonotype occurred many times. This rearrangement joins TRBV20-1 to TRBJ2-1; D is uncertain. Germline values: CDR1 DFQATT, CDR2 SNEGSKA (reference sequence). V was trimmed by 0 bases and J by 15 bases, leaving 18 bases between them. The CDR3 totals 13 residues. The CDR3 spells CSARDQLLKETFF. CDR3 nucleotide sequence: TGCAGTGCTAGAGATCAACTCCTCAAAGAGACGTTCTTC.

V and J are TRBV30 and TRBJ2-1; no reliable D call. Trimming pared 2 bases from V and 7 bases from J, leaving 9 bases between. There are 12 residues in the CDR3. The germline gives CDR1 GTSNPN, CDR2 SVGIG (reference sequence). CDR3 nucleotides: TGTGCCTGGAGTTCCTTCGGAAATGAGCAGTTCTTC. This codes for CAWSSFGNEQFF.

This clonotype was detected many times. The V and J genes are TRBV27 and TRBJ2-2; TRBD2 might be the D (5 bases). Looked up from germline, CDR1 is MNHEY and CDR2 is SMNVEV (reference sequence). The CDR3 spans 16 residues. Trimming took 0 bases from V and 7 from J, leaving 15 bases between them. CDR3 loop: CASSLSRVRLHGELFF. The CDR3, as DNA: TGTGCCAGCAGTTTATCGCGGGTCCGCCTCCACGGGGAGCTGTTTTTT.

This clonotype was detected a few times. The chain carries TRBV12-3 or TRBV12-4 and TRBJ2-5, with a possible D match to TRBD2 (6 bases). This CDR3 has 14 residues. Trimming shortened V by 2 bases and J by 4 bases, and 11 bases separated the two germline ends. The CDR3 region has the DNA TGTGCCAGCAGTTTACCCCGGGGGAGAGAGACCCAGTACTTC. This encodes CASSLPRGRETQYF.

The genes are TRBV6-6 and TRBJ1-4; D unresolved. The CDR3 covers 13 residues. CDR1 and CDR2 from the germline V gene are MNHNY and SVGAGI (reference sequence). V dropped 2 bases and J dropped 4 bases, with 5 bases sitting between them. The DNA for the CDR3 is TGTGCCAGCAGTTACCGGTATAATGAAAAACTGTTTTTT. Translation gives CASSYRYNEKLFF.

In this sample, this clonotype turned up a few times. The V and J genes are TRBV12-3 or TRBV12-4 and TRBJ2-7, with D possibly matching TRBD2 (5 bases). The CDR3 sequence is 15 residues long. V was cut by 8 bases and J by 3 bases, with 20 bases left in between. CDR3 protein: CASSGGWSDLYEQYF. DNA for the CDR3: TGTGCCAGCTCCGGAGGTTGGTCTGACCTCTACGAGCAGTACTTC.

This clonotype has ten or more counts. CDR3 amino acids: CAISPRRAGETDTQYF. CDR3 sequence (DNA): TGTGCCATCAGTCCACGCCGGGCGGGAGAAACAGATACGCAGTATTTT. This chain uses TRBV10-3 with TRBJ2-3; 7 bases line up with TRBD2. Germline trimming cut 5 bases from V and 3 bases from J; bases unmatched to any gene: 11. This CDR3 has 16 residues. Germline V CDR1 and CDR2: ENHRY, SYGVKD.

This clonotype has only a few counts. The genes are TRBV11-2 and TRBJ1-2, with no clear D. This CDR3 comprises 13 residues. The germline V gene has CDR1 SGHAT and CDR2 FQNNGV. V was cut by 3 bases and J by 6 bases, with 11 bases left in between. The DNA for the CDR3 is TGTGCCAGCAGCTTCCAAAGGAAGGATGGCTACACCTTC. Translation: CASSFQRKDGYTF.

The gene calls are TRBV20-1 and TRBJ2-7, with D maybe TRBD2 (5 bases). Deletions cut 8 bases from V and 4 bases from J, with 27 bases between. This CDR3 is built from 16 residues. CDR1 and CDR2 (germline): DFQATT, SNEGSKA (reference sequence). The CDR3 nucleotides read TGCAGTACATGGCCGGGCCGACGGACTTCACATTACGAGCAGTACTTC. It codes for CSTWPGRRTSHYEQYF.

This clonotype was seen a handful of times. This chain uses TRBV30 with TRBJ2-7, with TRBD2 as a possible D gene (6 bases). Trimming removed 5 bases at V and 1 base at J, with 12 bases between. Germline V CDR1 and CDR2: GTSNPN, SVGIG (reference sequence). The CDR3 has 13 amino acids. The CDR3 DNA is TGTGCCTGGGACCGGGACTGGTCCTACGAGCAGTACTTC. Protein: CAWDRDWSYEQYF.